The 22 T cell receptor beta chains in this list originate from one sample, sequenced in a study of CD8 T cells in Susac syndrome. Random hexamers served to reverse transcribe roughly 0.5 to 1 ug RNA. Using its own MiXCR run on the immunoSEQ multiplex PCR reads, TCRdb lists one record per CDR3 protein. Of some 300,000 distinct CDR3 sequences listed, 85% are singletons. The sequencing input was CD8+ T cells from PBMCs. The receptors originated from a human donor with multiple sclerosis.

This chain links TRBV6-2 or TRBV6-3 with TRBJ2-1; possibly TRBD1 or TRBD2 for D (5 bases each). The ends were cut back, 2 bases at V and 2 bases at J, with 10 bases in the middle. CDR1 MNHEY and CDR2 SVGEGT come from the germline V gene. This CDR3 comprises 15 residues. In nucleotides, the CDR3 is TGTGCCAGCAGTTACGGGACCAGAACCTACAATGAGCAGTTCTTC. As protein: CASSYGTRTYNEQFF.

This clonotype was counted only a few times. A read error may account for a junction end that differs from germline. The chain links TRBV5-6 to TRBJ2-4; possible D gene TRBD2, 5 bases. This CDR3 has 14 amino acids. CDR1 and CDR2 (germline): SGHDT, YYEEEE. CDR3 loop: CASTLSGFQNIQYF. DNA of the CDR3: TGTGCCAGCACCTTGAGCGGTTTTCAAAACATTCAGTACTTC.

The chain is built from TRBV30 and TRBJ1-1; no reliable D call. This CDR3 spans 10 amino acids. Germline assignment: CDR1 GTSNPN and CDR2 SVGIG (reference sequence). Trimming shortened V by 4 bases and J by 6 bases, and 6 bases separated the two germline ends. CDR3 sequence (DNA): TGTGCCTGGAAGGCGTCTGAAGCTTTCTTT. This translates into CAWKASEAFF.

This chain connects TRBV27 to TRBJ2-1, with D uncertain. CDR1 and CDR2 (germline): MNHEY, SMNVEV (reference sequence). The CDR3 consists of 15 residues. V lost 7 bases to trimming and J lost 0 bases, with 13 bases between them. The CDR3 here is CASTDGISSYNEQFF. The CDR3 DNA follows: TGTGCCAGCACAGATGGCATTAGCTCCTACAATGAGCAGTTCTTC.

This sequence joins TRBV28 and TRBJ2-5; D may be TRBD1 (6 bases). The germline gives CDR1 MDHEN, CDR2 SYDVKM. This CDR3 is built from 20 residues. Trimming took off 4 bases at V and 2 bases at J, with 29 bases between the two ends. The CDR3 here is CASSSLAVVIPGDQQETQYF. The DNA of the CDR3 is TGTGCCAGCAGTTCTTTGGCGGTGGTTATTCCAGGGGACCAACAAGAGACCCAGTACTTC. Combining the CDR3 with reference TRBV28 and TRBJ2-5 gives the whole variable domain DVKVTQSSRYLVKRTGEKVFLECVQDMDHENMFWYRQDPGLGLRLIYFSYDVKMKEKGDIPEGYSVSREKKERFSLILESASTNQTSMYLCASSSLAVVIPGDQQETQYFGPGTRLLVL.

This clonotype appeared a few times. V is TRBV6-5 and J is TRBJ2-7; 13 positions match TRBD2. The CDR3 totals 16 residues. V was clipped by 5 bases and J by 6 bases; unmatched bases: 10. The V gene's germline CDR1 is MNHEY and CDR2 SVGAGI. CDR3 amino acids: CASSHGPGLAGVEQYF. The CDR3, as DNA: TGTGCCAGCAGTCACGGACCCGGACTAGCGGGAGTCGAGCAGTACTTC.

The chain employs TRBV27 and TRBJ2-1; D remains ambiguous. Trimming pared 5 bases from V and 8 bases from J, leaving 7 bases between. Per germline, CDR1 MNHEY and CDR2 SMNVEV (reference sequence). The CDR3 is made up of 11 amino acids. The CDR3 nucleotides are TGTGCCAGCAGTCACCTCTATGAGCAGTTCTTC. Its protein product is CASSHLYEQFF.

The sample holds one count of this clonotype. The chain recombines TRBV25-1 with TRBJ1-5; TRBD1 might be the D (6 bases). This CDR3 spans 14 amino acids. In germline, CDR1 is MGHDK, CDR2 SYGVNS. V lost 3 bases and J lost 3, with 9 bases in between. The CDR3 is CASSDTGYNQPQHF. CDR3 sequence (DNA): TGTGCCAGCAGTGACACAGGGTACAATCAGCCCCAGCATTTT.

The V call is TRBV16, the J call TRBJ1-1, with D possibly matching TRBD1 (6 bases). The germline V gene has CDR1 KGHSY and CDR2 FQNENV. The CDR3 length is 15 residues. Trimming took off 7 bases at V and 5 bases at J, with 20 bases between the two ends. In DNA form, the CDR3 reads TGTGCCAGCACCCCCCAATTGGGGGGCGGGACTGAAGCTTTCTTT. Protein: CASTPQLGGGTEAFF.

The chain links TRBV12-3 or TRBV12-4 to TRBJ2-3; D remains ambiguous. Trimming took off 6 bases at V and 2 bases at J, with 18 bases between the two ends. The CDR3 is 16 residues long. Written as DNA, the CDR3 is TGTGCCAGCAGCCCTATGCCTCCCGAACCCACAGATACGCAGTATTTT. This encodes CASSPMPPEPTDTQYF.

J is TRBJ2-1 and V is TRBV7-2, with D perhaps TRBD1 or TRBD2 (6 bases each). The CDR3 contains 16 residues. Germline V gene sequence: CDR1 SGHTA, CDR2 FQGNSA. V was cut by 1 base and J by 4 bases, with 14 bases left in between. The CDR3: CASSLGGAGHYNEQFF. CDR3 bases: TGTGCCAGCAGCTTAGGGGGGGCGGGACATTACAATGAGCAGTTCTTC.

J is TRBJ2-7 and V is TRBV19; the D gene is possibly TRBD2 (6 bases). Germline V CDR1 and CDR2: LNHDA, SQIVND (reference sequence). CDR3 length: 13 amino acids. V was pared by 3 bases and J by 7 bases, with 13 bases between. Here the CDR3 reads CASSMLREGEQYF. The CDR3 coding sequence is TGTGCCAGTAGTATGTTGCGGGAAGGAGAGCAGTACTTC.

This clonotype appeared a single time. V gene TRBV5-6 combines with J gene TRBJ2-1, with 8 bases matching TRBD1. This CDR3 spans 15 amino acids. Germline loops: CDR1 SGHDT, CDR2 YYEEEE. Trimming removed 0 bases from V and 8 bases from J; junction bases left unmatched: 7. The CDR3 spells CASSLGTGSGDEQFF. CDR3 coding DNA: TGTGCCAGCAGCTTGGGGACAGGGTCGGGTGATGAGCAGTTCTTC.

The CDR3 here is CASSYSSYTGASNQPQHF. The CDR3 DNA is TGTGCCAGCAGTTACTCATCCTACACAGGGGCGAGCAATCAGCCCCAGCATTTT. The J gene is TRBJ1-5, the V gene TRBV6-2 or TRBV6-3; 7 positions agree with TRBD1. V shed 0 bases and J 1 base; nucleotides not matched to a gene: 9. This CDR3 region has 18 residues. The germline V gene encodes CDR1 MNHEY and CDR2 SVGEGT.

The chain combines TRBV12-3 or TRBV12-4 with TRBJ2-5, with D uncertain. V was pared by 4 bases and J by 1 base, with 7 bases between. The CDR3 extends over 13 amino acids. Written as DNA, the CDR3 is TGTGCCAGCAGTTATATCACCCAAGAGACCCAGTACTTC. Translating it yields CASSYITQETQYF.

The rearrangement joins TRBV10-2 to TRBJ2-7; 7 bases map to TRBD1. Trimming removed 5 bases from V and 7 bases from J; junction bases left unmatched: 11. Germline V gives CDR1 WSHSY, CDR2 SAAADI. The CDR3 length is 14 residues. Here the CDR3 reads CASSRTGSLGEQYF. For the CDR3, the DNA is TGCGCCAGCAGTAGGACAGGTAGCCTAGGGGAGCAGTACTTC.

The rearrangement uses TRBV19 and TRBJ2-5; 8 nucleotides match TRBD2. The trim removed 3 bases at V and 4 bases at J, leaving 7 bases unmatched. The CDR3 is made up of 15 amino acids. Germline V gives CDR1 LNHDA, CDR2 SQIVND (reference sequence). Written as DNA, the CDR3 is TGTGCCAGTAGTATGGGACTAGGCGGAGGAGAGACCCAGTACTTC. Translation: CASSMGLGGGETQYF.

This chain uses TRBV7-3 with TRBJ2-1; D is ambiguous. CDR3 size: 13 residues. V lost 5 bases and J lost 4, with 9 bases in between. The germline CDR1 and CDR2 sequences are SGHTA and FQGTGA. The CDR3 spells CASSLEIYNEQFF. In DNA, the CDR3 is TGTGCCAGCAGCCTAGAAATTTACAATGAGCAGTTCTTC.

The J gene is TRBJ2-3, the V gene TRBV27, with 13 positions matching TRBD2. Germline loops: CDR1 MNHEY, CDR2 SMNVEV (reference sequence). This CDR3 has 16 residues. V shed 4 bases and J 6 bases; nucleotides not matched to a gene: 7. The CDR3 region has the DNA TGTGCCAGCAGTTCGTGGACTAGCGGGAGATTGGATACGCAGTATTTT. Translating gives CASSSWTSGRLDTQYF.

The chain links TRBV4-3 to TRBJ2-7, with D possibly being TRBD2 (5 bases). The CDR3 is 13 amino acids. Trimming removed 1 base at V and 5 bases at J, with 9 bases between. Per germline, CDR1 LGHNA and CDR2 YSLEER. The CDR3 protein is CASSQVEGNEQYF. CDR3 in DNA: TGCGCCAGCAGCCAAGTAGAGGGAAACGAGCAGTACTTC.

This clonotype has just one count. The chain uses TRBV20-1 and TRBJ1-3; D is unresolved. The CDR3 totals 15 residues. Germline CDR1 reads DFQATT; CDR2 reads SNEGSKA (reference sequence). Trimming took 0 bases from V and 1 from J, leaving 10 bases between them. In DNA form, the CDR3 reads TGCAGTGCTAGAGATCCGTCAGAATCTGGAAACACCATATATTTT. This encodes CSARDPSESGNTIYF.

CDR3 sequence reads: CASSQELYGSESSYNEQFF. DNA of the CDR3: TGCGCCAGCAGCCAAGAGTTGTATGGCAGTGAGAGCTCCTACAATGAGCAGTTCTTC. The chain uses TRBV4-3 and TRBJ2-1, with D uncertain. Germline CDR1 reads LGHNA; CDR2 reads YSLEER. CDR3 length: 19 residues. Trimming stripped 0 bases from V and 0 bases from J, with 18 bases between.